What follows are 32 T cell receptor beta chains derived from one specimen sequenced in a study of chemoradiotherapy in HPV16-positive cancers. Libraries were prepared by immunoSEQ multiplex PCR; TCRdb keeps only in-frame clonotypes and omits some of them. The sample yields 15,000 to 20,000 clones, approximately 80% seen once. The specimen was blood, collected from a patient who underwent chemoradiotherapy. The receptors originated from a human donor with HPV-associated anogenital cancer.

The chain joins TRBV18 to TRBJ1-1, with D hard to call. The length of the CDR3 is 13 residues. Trimming pared 8 bases from V and 1 base from J, leaving 11 bases between. The germline CDR1 and CDR2 sequences are KGHSH and LQKENI. The CDR3: CASRRQSNTEAFF. The CDR3 nucleotides are TGTGCCAGCCGGCGGCAGTCGAACACTGAAGCTTTCTTT. The whole variable domain, remainder taken from reference TRBV18 and TRBJ1-1, is NAGVMQNPRHLVRRRGQEARLRCSPMKGHSHVYWYRQLPEEGLKFMVYLQKENIIDESGMPKERFSAEFPKEGPSILRIQQVVRGDSAAYFCASRRQSNTEAFFGQGTRLTVV.

The J gene is TRBJ2-7, the V gene TRBV6-5; D gene unclear. This CDR3 comprises 12 residues. The germline gives CDR1 MNHEY, CDR2 SVGAGI. Trimming left V 4 bases short and J 1 base short, with 5 bases between. The CDR3 region has the DNA TGTGCCAGCAGTTCAGGATCCTACGAGCAGTACTTC. Amino acids: CASSSGSYEQYF.

J is TRBJ2-3 and V is TRBV7-9, with 11 bases aligning to TRBD1. CDR1 is SEHNR and CDR2 is FQNEAQ in the germline V gene (reference sequence). V was pared by 5 bases and J by 4 bases, with 8 bases of the junction left unmatched. The CDR3 length is 16 residues. The CDR3 DNA reads as TGTGCCAGCAGCCTTGGACAGGGGGCTGGCGCAGATACGCAGTATTTT. This encodes CASSLGQGAGADTQYF.

The rearrangement joins TRBV19 to TRBJ1-1, with a possible D match to TRBD1 (5 bases). Germline-derived CDR1 and CDR2 are LNHDA and SQIVND (reference sequence). V lost 1 base to trimming and J lost 6 bases, with 12 bases between them. The length of the CDR3 is 14 residues. CDR3 in amino acids: CASSIAIQDAEAFF. As DNA, the CDR3 is TGTGCCAGTAGTATAGCAATACAGGACGCTGAAGCTTTCTTT.

This rearrangement joins TRBV7-2 to TRBJ1-5; D is unresolved. Trimming stripped 2 bases from V and 0 bases from J, with 5 bases between. The CDR3 is made up of 14 amino acids. Per germline, CDR1 SGHTA and CDR2 FQGNSA. CDR3: CASSLLASNQPQHF. CDR3 nucleotide sequence: TGTGCCAGCAGCTTATTGGCTAGCAATCAGCCCCAGCATTTT.

The chain carries TRBV28 and TRBJ1-6, with D hard to call. CDR1 is MDHEN, CDR2 SYDVKM, per germline. The V end was cut by 2 bases, the J end by 5 bases, with 10 bases between. The CDR3 sequence is 15 residues long. The CDR3 region has the DNA TGTGCCAGCAGTTTACGGCGGTTCAATAATTCACCCCTCCACTTT. As protein: CASSLRRFNNSPLHF.

The chain couples TRBV18 to TRBJ2-3; D tentatively fits TRBD1 or TRBD2 (6 bases each). Trimming took off 2 bases at V and 3 bases at J, with 15 bases between the two ends. This CDR3 contains 16 residues. Germline V gene sequence: CDR1 KGHSH, CDR2 LQKENI. The CDR3 DNA sequence: TGTGCCAGCTCACCAAGCGGCGGAGGGGGTACAGATACGCAGTATTTT. Its translation: CASSPSGGGGTDTQYF.

This chain joins TRBV2 and TRBJ1-1, with no clear D. The V end was cut by 9 bases, the J end by 5 bases, with 16 bases between. Per the germline V gene, CDR1 is SNHLY and CDR2 is FYNNEI. The CDR3 is 13 amino acids. DNA of the CDR3: TGTGCCAGTCAGGTTGTAGTGGAGACTGAAGCTTTCTTT. Translated, it gives CASQVVVETEAFF.

This clone has just one count. The J gene is TRBJ1-1, the V gene TRBV29-1; 8 positions match TRBD1. CDR3 length: 12 residues. The germline gives CDR1 SQVTM, CDR2 ANQGSEA. The V gene end was trimmed by 6 bases and the J gene end by 3 bases; junction bases not matched to a gene: 3. The CDR3 protein is CSVETGDTEAFF. The CDR3 nucleotides are TGCAGCGTGGAGACAGGGGACACTGAAGCTTTCTTT.

This chain links TRBV5-5 with TRBJ1-2; D not certain. CDR1 SGHKS and CDR2 YYEKEE come from the germline V gene (reference sequence). V lost 1 base, J lost 3 bases, and 10 bases lay in between. The CDR3 is 14 residues long. The DNA for the CDR3 is TGTGCCAGCAGCTTGTCCAGGCTCCACTATGGCTACACCTTC. Residues: CASSLSRLHYGYTF.

In its sample, this clone was seen once. The chain links TRBV7-7 to TRBJ1-3, with a possible D match to TRBD1 (6 bases). V lost 4 bases and J 4 bases, leaving 8 bases between the germline ends. The CDR3 covers 13 residues. Germline CDR1 SSHAT, CDR2 FNYEAQ (reference sequence). As DNA, the CDR3 is TGTGCCAGCAGCTCCGGACAGGGAAACACCATATATTTT. This encodes CASSSGQGNTIYF.

This clone was counted once. The V call is TRBV20-1, the J call TRBJ1-1, with a weak D call TRBD1 (6 bases). Germline loops: CDR1 DFQATT, CDR2 SNEGSKA (reference sequence). The germline V and J ends were trimmed by 7 bases and 5 bases, with 11 bases remaining between them. The CDR3 spans 11 residues. As DNA, the CDR3 is TGCAGTGTCCAGGGGAGGACTGAAGCTTTCTTT. Its protein is CSVQGRTEAFF.

The gene calls are TRBV4-1 and TRBJ1-2, with 9 bases fitting TRBD1. V dropped 0 bases and J dropped 4; count of bases not matched to a gene: 6. The CDR3 runs to 16 residues. Germline V gene lookup returns CDR1 MGHRA and CDR2 YSYEKL. Here the CDR3 reads CASSQDPGQGFYGYTF. DNA for the CDR3: TGCGCCAGCAGCCAAGATCCGGGACAGGGTTTCTATGGCTACACCTTC.

The chain carries TRBV19 and TRBJ1-5; 8 nucleotides agree with TRBD1. The germline V gene encodes CDR1 LNHDA and CDR2 SQIVND (reference sequence). The CDR3 runs 16 residues. V shed 5 bases, J shed 2 bases, and the junction held 8 bases outside the gene matches. The CDR3 bases are TGTGCCAGTAGTTTGAGCAGGGGGCCGGGCAATCAGCCCCAGCATTTT. Its protein is CASSLSRGPGNQPQHF.

The chain employs TRBV7-3 and TRBJ2-3, with 9 bases aligning to TRBD1. The CDR3 runs to 17 residues. J was trimmed by 3 bases and V by 0 bases; bases with no gene match: 7. Germline V gene sequence: CDR1 SGHTA, CDR2 FQGTGA. CDR3 residues: CASSLTGQGFVTDTQYF. CDR3 nucleotides: TGTGCCAGCAGCTTAACGGGACAGGGCTTTGTAACAGATACGCAGTATTTT. Using reference TRBV7-3 and TRBJ2-3 for the parts outside the CDR3, the full variable domain is GAGVSQTPSNKVTEKGKYVELRCDPISGHTALYWYRQSLGQGPEFLIYFQGTGAADDSGLPNDRFFAVRPEGSVSTLKIQRTERGDSAVYLCASSLTGQGFVTDTQYFGPGTRLTVL.

The chain recombines TRBV7-9 with TRBJ2-7; D not resolved. V shed 6 bases and J shed 2 bases, with 11 bases lying between them. Germline values: CDR1 SEHNR, CDR2 FQNEAQ (reference sequence). This CDR3 has 13 residues. The CDR3 protein is CASSEVGTYEQYF. The CDR3 coding sequence is TGTGCCAGCAGTGAGGTGGGGACCTACGAGCAGTACTTC.

The rearrangement uses TRBV6-4 and TRBJ2-3, with D maybe TRBD2 (6 bases). Trimming removed 9 bases from V and 1 base from J, with 17 bases in between. CDR1 is MRHNA, CDR2 SNTAGT, per germline. This CDR3 is 15 amino acids long. CDR3 residues: CASSPVGGGTDTQYF. CDR3 bases: TGTGCCAGTTCCCCCGTTGGCGGGGGCACAGATACGCAGTATTTT.

The rearrangement uses TRBV19 and TRBJ2-2; the D gene is possibly TRBD2 (6 bases). Looked up from germline, CDR1 is LNHDA and CDR2 is SQIVND (reference sequence). V lost 3 bases, J lost 8 bases, and 10 bases lay in between. This CDR3 is built from 13 residues. The CDR3 DNA is TGTGCCAGTAGTATTCTCGGGAGAGGGGAGCTGTTTTTT. Amino acids: CASSILGRGELFF. Looking up the rest from reference TRBV19 and TRBJ2-2 gives the full variable domain: DGGITQSPKYLFRKEGQNVTLSCEQNLNHDAMYWYRQDPGQGLRLIYYSQIVNDFQKGDIAEGYSVSREKKESFPLTVTSAQKNPTAFYLCASSILGRGELFFGEGSRLTVL.

This clone was recorded a few times. The chain joins TRBV7-9 to TRBJ2-7, with unresolved D. The CDR3 is made up of 12 amino acids. The germline CDR1 and CDR2 sequences are SEHNR and FQNEAQ (reference sequence). Trimming left V 5 bases short and J 1 base short, with 6 bases between. The CDR3 nucleotides read TGTGCCAGCAGCCGTACATCCTACGAGCAGTACTTC. This sequence encodes CASSRTSYEQYF.

V is TRBV10-3 and J is TRBJ2-7; perhaps TRBD1 as D (6 bases). The CDR3 runs to 16 residues. V shed 3 bases and J shed 4 bases, with 19 bases lying between them. Germline V CDR1 and CDR2: ENHRY, SYGVKD. This chain's CDR3 is CAISDLTGDTGYEQYF. The CDR3 coding sequence is TGTGCCATCAGTGACTTAACCGGGGACACTGGTTACGAGCAGTACTTC.

This clone showed up just a few times. The chain has TRBV5-5 and TRBJ1-2, with D perhaps matching TRBD1 (5 bases). Germline V lookup: CDR1 SGHKS, CDR2 YYEKEE (reference sequence). The CDR3 is 14 amino acids. Trimming stripped 0 bases from V and 2 bases from J, with 8 bases between. Here the CDR3 DNA reads TGTGCCAGCAGCTTGGTGTCAGGGAACTATGGCTACACCTTC. Translation gives CASSLVSGNYGYTF. Based on the CDR3 plus reference TRBV5-5 and TRBJ1-2, the full variable domain is DAGVTQSPTHLIKTRGQQVTLRCSPISGHKSVSWYQQVLGQGPQFIFQYYEKEERGRGNFPDRFSARQFPNYSSELNVNALLLGDSALYLCASSLVSGNYGYTFGSGTRLTVV.

Sample share makes this clone medium-sized. The V call is TRBV7-9, the J call TRBJ1-1; D remains ambiguous. V was pared by 2 bases and J by 5 bases, with 6 bases between. This CDR3 has 12 amino acids. The V gene's germline CDR1 is SEHNR and CDR2 FQNEAQ (reference sequence). As DNA, the CDR3 is TGTGCCAGCAGCTTACACGGGACTGAAGCTTTCTTT. It codes for CASSLHGTEAFF.

V gene TRBV27 combines with J gene TRBJ1-2, with a tentative D call TRBD1 (5 bases). CDR3 size: 14 residues. V lost 6 bases and J lost 8, with 19 bases in between. Germline values: CDR1 MNHEY, CDR2 SMNVEV (reference sequence). Written as DNA, the CDR3 is TGTGCCAGCAGACTCACAGGAGGGGCGGGGGGCTACACCTTC. Protein sequence: CASRLTGGAGGYTF.

The chain combines TRBV19 with TRBJ2-2, with D possibly matching TRBD2 (6 bases). CDR3 length: 14 amino acids. The V gene's germline CDR1 is LNHDA and CDR2 SQIVND (reference sequence). With 7 bases removed from V and 5 bases from J, the gap between germline ends came to 14 bases. CDR3 nucleotide sequence: TGTGCCAGTAATGGAGGGGCCGGTACCGGGGAGCTGTTTTTT. Translated, it gives CASNGGAGTGELFF.

The rearrangement uses TRBV6-5 and TRBJ1-2, with 8 bases matching TRBD1. CDR1 MNHEY and CDR2 SVGAGI come from the germline V gene. V shed 5 bases and J 4 bases; nucleotides not matched to a gene: 6. The CDR3 contains 14 residues. DNA of the CDR3: TGTGCCAGCAGTGATACGGACAGGGTCTATGGCTACACCTTC. As protein: CASSDTDRVYGYTF.

The CDR3, as DNA: TGCAGCGTTGAAGATCCGAACCGGGGGGCTGAAGCTTTCTTT. The encoded protein is CSVEDPNRGAEAFF. The chain couples TRBV29-1 to TRBJ1-1; possible D gene TRBD1, 5 bases. The CDR3 has 14 residues. V was clipped by 0 bases and J by 6 bases, with 14 bases between them. From germline, CDR1 is SQVTM and CDR2 ANQGSEA.

The chain is built from TRBV15 and TRBJ1-1; D uncertain. Germline V gene data show CDR1 as LNHNV and CDR2 as YYDKDF (reference sequence). This CDR3 region has 14 residues. Trimming took 0 bases from V and 6 from J, leaving 11 bases between them. The CDR3 region is CATSRDTDVAEAFF. The CDR3 DNA sequence: TGTGCCACCAGCAGAGATACGGATGTCGCTGAAGCTTTCTTT.

The chain uses TRBV19 and TRBJ1-2; D not certain. V gave up 4 bases and J gave up 5 bases, with 14 bases separating them. The CDR3 has 14 residues. CDR1 is LNHDA, CDR2 SQIVND, per germline (reference sequence). CDR3 in amino acids: CASSSAAVPYGYTF. The CDR3 region has the DNA TGTGCCAGTAGTAGTGCGGCGGTCCCTTATGGCTACACCTTC.

V usage is TRBV5-1 and J usage is TRBJ2-1; D could derive from TRBD1 or TRBD2 (6 bases each). Germline assignment: CDR1 SGHRS and CDR2 YFSETQ. The CDR3 length is 13 residues. The V and J ends lost 0 bases and 8 bases respectively, with 9 bases between them. The CDR3 DNA is TGCGCCAGCAGCTTGGAGGGGGGCGATGAGCAGTTCTTC. Its protein is CASSLEGGDEQFF.

The V call is TRBV7-9, the J call TRBJ1-5, with D possibly being TRBD1 (5 bases). Trimming shortened V by 5 bases and J by 4 bases, and 12 bases separated the two germline ends. The CDR3 is 14 amino acids. CDR1 and CDR2 (germline): SEHNR, FQNEAQ (reference sequence). CDR3 amino acids: CASSQLGGNQPQHF. The CDR3 coding sequence is TGTGCCAGCAGCCAACTGGGGGGGAATCAGCCCCAGCATTTT.

This chain joins TRBV2 and TRBJ1-1, with D possibly TRBD1 on 5 matching bases. Germline V lookup: CDR1 SNHLY, CDR2 FYNNEI. There are 14 residues in the CDR3. V gave up 4 bases and J gave up 4 bases, with 13 bases separating them. The CDR3 DNA is TGTGCCAGCAGTGTATTTCAGGGAGGCACTGAAGCTTTCTTT. Encoded protein: CASSVFQGGTEAFF.

The chain carries TRBV6-6 and TRBJ1-2; 9 bases are shared with TRBD1. The V gene's germline CDR1 is MNHNY and CDR2 SVGAGI (reference sequence). With V trimmed by 6 bases and J by 3 bases, 8 bases remained unmatched. The CDR3 extends over 15 amino acids. The CDR3 reads CASSPADRGDYGYTF. CDR3 coding DNA: TGTGCCAGCAGCCCCGCAGACAGGGGGGACTATGGCTACACCTTC.